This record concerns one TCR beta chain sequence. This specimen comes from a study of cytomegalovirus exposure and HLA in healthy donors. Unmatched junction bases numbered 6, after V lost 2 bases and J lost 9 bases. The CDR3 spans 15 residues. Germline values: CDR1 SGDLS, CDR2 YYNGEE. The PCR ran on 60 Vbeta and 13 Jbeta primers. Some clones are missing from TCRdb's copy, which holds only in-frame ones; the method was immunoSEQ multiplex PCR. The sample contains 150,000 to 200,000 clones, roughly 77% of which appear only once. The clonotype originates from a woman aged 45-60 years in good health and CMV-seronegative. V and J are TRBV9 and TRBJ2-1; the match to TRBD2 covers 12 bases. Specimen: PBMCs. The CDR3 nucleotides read TGTGCCAGCAGCGTGACTAGCGGGAGCTCTGGTGAGCAGTTCTTC. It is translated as CASSVTSGSSGEQFF. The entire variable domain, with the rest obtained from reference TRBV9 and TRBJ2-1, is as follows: DSGVTQTPKHLITATGQRVTLRCSPRSGDLSVYWYQQSLDQGLQFLIQYYNGEERAKGNILERFSAQQFPDLHSELNLSSLELGDSALYFCASSVTSGSSGEQFFGPGTRLTVL.